The clone carrying this TCR beta chain was detected only once. What it recognizes is unknown. The data were taken from a study of CD8+ T cells in alopecia areata. Study-level information: Tofacitinib ran 6 to 18 months, followed by 6 months off drug. Severity of treated patients was scored by affected scalp percentage.

Whole-study results and caveats: Tofacitinib significantly reduced both scalp clonality and expanded CD8+ clones among the top 100.

CDR1 is SGHTA, CDR2 FQGNSA, per germline. Trimming took 4 bases from V and 6 from J, leaving 12 bases between them. The CDR3 is 13 residues long. Noted treatment: oral pan-JAK inhibitor, 5-10 mg twice daily. Extraction and reverse transcription of RNA yielded cDNA as the sequencing template. Using immunoSEQ multiplex PCR, the repertoire was profiled, and TCRdb retains in-frame clones only, with some absent. The profile covers about 120,000 clones, with over 55% appearing a single time and around 5.4% taken by the ten largest. The receptor was isolated from a human donor with alopecia areata. This material consisted of CD4+ T cells sorted from blood, taken at week 4, from a patient treated with tofacitinib. This sequence joins TRBV7-2 and TRBJ1-2; D may be TRBD1 (6 bases). CDR3 loop: CASSWGQSDGYTF. The CDR3 region has the DNA TGTGCCAGCAGCTGGGGGCAAAGTGATGGCTACACCTTC. The variable domain in full, completed from reference TRBV7-2 and TRBJ1-2, reads GAGVSQSPSNKVTEKGKDVELRCDPISGHTALYWYRQSLGQGLEFLIYFQGNSAPDKSGLPSDRFSAERTGGSVSTLTIQRTQQEDSAVYLCASSWGQSDGYTFGSGTRLTVV.